Presented here are 32 T cell receptor beta chains from one specimen sequenced in a study of long-term antiretroviral therapy in people with HIV. Version v3.0 of the immunoSEQ assay ran at survey level. Measured with immunoSEQ multiplex PCR; TCRdb has only the in-frame clones, and not every one. The sample records some 18,000 clones, 80% to 90% being singletons. The sample was unsorted PBMCs, taken 0.6 years after starting antiretroviral therapy. These receptors were taken from a woman aged 18 to 35 with HIV.

The chain combines TRBV4-1 with TRBJ2-1, with no clear D. This CDR3 spans 17 amino acids. The germline V gene has CDR1 MGHRA and CDR2 YSYEKL. Trimming left V 4 bases short and J 4 bases short, with 20 bases between. The CDR3 is CASSLIYQNNEYNEQFF. CDR3 coding DNA: TGCGCCAGCAGCCTAATTTATCAGAATAACGAGTACAATGAGCAGTTCTTC.

This chain connects TRBV27 to TRBJ2-3; tentatively, D is TRBD2 (6 bases). V was trimmed by 3 bases and J by 2 bases, leaving 12 bases between them. CDR1 is MNHEY and CDR2 is SMNVEV in the germline V gene (reference sequence). This CDR3 is built from 15 residues. CDR3 nucleotides: TGTGCCAGCAGTTTTTTCGGGGGAACCACAGATACGCAGTATTTT. This encodes CASSFFGGTTDTQYF.

The J gene is TRBJ1-2, the V gene TRBV27; TRBD1 matches 8 bases. Germline assignment: CDR1 MNHEY and CDR2 SMNVEV (reference sequence). With V trimmed by 4 bases and J by 6 bases, 7 bases remained unmatched. The CDR3 is 14 amino acids. CDR3 DNA sequence: TGTGCCAGCAGTTCGACAGGGGCAAGTGATGGCTACACCTTC. Its translation: CASSSTGASDGYTF.

The rearrangement uses TRBV11-1 and TRBJ2-7; a weak D match, TRBD1 (5 bases). Trimming took off 1 base at V and 2 bases at J, with 15 bases between the two ends. This CDR3 has 16 residues. Germline V gives CDR1 SGHAT, CDR2 FQDESV (reference sequence). The CDR3 bases are TGTGCCAGCAGCTTAGAAAATTCTCCAGGGCCCTACGAGCAGTACTTC. It yields the protein CASSLENSPGPYEQYF.

For the CDR3, the DNA is TGTGCCAGCAGTGAAGGGATAGCTAATGAAAAACTGTTTTTT. It encodes CASSEGIANEKLFF. The chain joins TRBV2 to TRBJ1-4; D is unclear. The CDR3 totals 14 residues. Germline loops: CDR1 SNHLY, CDR2 FYNNEI. Trimming removed 1 base from V and 3 bases from J, with 6 bases in between.

This clone was observed a handful of times. The chain recombines TRBV5-1 with TRBJ2-7; weak D call: TRBD1 (5 bases). CDR1 is SGHRS and CDR2 is YFSETQ in the germline V gene. Trimming pared 3 bases from V and 2 bases from J, leaving 12 bases between. The CDR3 is 14 amino acids. CDR3 nucleotides: TGCGCCAGCAGCTCCGGCCTGGGGCCCTACGAGCAGTACTTC. Translated: CASSSGLGPYEQYF.

The V gene is TRBV5-1, the J gene TRBJ1-1, with D possibly TRBD1 on 6 matching bases. This CDR3 is built from 16 residues. Looked up from germline, CDR1 is SGHRS and CDR2 is YFSETQ. The V and J ends lost 5 bases and 3 bases respectively, with 20 bases between them. CDR3 loop: CASSPEGMRGDTEAFF. The CDR3 region has the DNA TGCGCCAGCAGTCCGGAGGGAATGAGGGGGGACACTGAAGCTTTCTTT.

This clone showed up just once. This rearrangement joins TRBV6-1 to TRBJ1-1, with D perhaps TRBD1 (6 bases). CDR1 MNHNS and CDR2 SASEGT come from the germline V gene. V lost 7 bases and J 7 bases, leaving 10 bases between the germline ends. The CDR3 loop spans 11 amino acids. CDR3 region: CASIGQIEAFF. DNA for the CDR3: TGTGCCAGCATCGGACAGATTGAAGCTTTCTTT.

The rearrangement joins TRBV7-6 to TRBJ2-1; a weak D match, TRBD1 (6 bases). The germline gives CDR1 SGHVS, CDR2 FNYEAQ. V lost 4 bases and J lost 4, with 14 bases in between. The CDR3 has 15 residues. For the CDR3, the DNA is TGTGCCAGCAGCTCAGGGGTACCAGAATACAATGAGCAGTTCTTC. This encodes CASSSGVPEYNEQFF.

V and J are TRBV11-2 and TRBJ2-7; tentatively, D is TRBD1 (6 bases). Trimming pared 5 bases from V and 3 bases from J, leaving 14 bases between. The CDR3 length is 14 residues. Germline CDR1 is SGHAT and CDR2 is FQNNGV. CDR3 amino acids: CASSPGHLLYEQYF. The CDR3 bases are TGTGCCAGCAGCCCGGGACACTTGCTCTACGAGCAGTACTTC.

The chain joins TRBV14 to TRBJ2-3; no clear D. The CDR3 is 17 residues long. The ends were cut back, 4 bases at V and 7 bases at J, with 24 bases in the middle. The V gene's germline CDR1 is SGHDN and CDR2 FVKESK. In DNA form, the CDR3 reads TGTGCCAGCAGCCCGCTAGACCGACGACAACTTGTGAATACGCAGTATTTT. Its protein product is CASSPLDRRQLVNTQYF.

The chain couples TRBV7-3 to TRBJ2-2; D gene unclear. The V and J ends lost 6 bases and 1 base respectively, with 9 bases between them. CDR1 is SGHTA and CDR2 is FQGTGA in the germline V gene. This CDR3 comprises 14 residues. The CDR3 nucleotides read TGTGCCAGCAGTGAGGCAGGGAACACCGGGGAGCTGTTTTTT. It translates to CASSEAGNTGELFF.

The sample holds one count of this clone. The chain recombines TRBV30 with TRBJ1-1; TRBD1 is a possible D gene (5 bases). CDR1 is GTSNPN, CDR2 SVGIG, per germline (reference sequence). V was cut by 8 bases and J by 7 bases, with 17 bases left in between. The CDR3 is made up of 12 amino acids. CDR3 nucleotides: TGTGCCGCCAACCCTGGGGCCTATGAAGCTTTCTTT. Amino acid sequence: CAANPGAYEAFF.

This rearrangement joins TRBV5-6 to TRBJ1-4, with a tentative D call TRBD1 (6 bases). V lost 2 bases to trimming and J lost 6 bases, with 11 bases between them. The CDR3 is 14 residues long. Germline V gene data show CDR1 as SGHDT and CDR2 as YYEEEE. This CDR3 reads CASSFGRGYEKLFF. DNA of the CDR3: TGTGCCAGCAGCTTCGGCAGGGGTTATGAAAAACTGTTTTTT.

As DNA, the CDR3 is TGCGCCAGCAGTGTACTAGCGGGCGGCAATGAGCAGTTCTTC. Protein: CASSVLAGGNEQFF. V usage is TRBV10-2 and J usage is TRBJ2-1, with 9 bases lining up with TRBD2. V shed 4 bases, J shed 6 bases, and the junction held 4 bases outside the gene matches. The CDR3 spans 14 residues. Germline V gene sequence: CDR1 WSHSY, CDR2 SAAADI.

The genes are TRBV9 and TRBJ1-2; perhaps TRBD1 as D (5 bases). CDR3 length: 15 residues. V was cut by 4 bases and J by 3 bases, with 16 bases left in between. Germline CDR1 reads SGDLS; CDR2 reads YYNGEE. The chain's CDR3 is CASSPWDFEDYGYTF. CDR3 bases: TGTGCCAGCAGCCCCTGGGACTTTGAGGACTATGGCTACACCTTC.

This clone was detected only a few times. The rearrangement uses TRBV18 and TRBJ1-4, with D maybe TRBD1 (5 bases). This CDR3 is built from 15 residues. V was shortened by 2 bases and J by 5 bases, with 12 bases between the two germline ends. Germline values: CDR1 KGHSH, CDR2 LQKENI. This CDR3 is CASSPKGAANEKLFF. CDR3 nucleotide sequence: TGTGCCAGCTCACCAAAAGGGGCAGCAAATGAAAAACTGTTTTTT.

The chain employs TRBV19 and TRBJ1-5; D may be TRBD1 (5 bases). Germline assignment: CDR1 LNHDA and CDR2 SQIVND (reference sequence). Trimming pared 5 bases from V and 7 bases from J, leaving 15 bases between. The CDR3 has 14 residues. The CDR3 sequence: CASSWAISGQPQHF. CDR3 nucleotide sequence: TGTGCCAGTAGTTGGGCGATCTCAGGGCAGCCCCAGCATTTT.

The chain recombines TRBV5-4 with TRBJ2-7, with 8 bases fitting TRBD2. The CDR3 runs 16 residues. CDR1 is SGHNT, CDR2 YYREEE, per germline (reference sequence). V shed 0 bases, J shed 6 bases, and the junction held 11 bases outside the gene matches. Here the CDR3 reads CASSLALAGWDGEQYF. For the CDR3, the DNA is TGTGCCAGCAGCTTGGCGCTAGCGGGTTGGGATGGCGAGCAGTACTTC. Full variable domain (rest looked up from reference TRBV5-4 and TRBJ2-7): ETGVTQSPTHLIKTRGQQVTLRCSSQSGHNTVSWYQQALGQGPQFIFQYYREEENGRGNFPPRFSGLQFPNYSSELNVNALELDDSALYLCASSLALAGWDGEQYFGPGTRLTVT.

This clone came up once. The V and J genes are TRBV6-5 and TRBJ1-2, with a possible D match to TRBD1 (5 bases). V was shortened by 5 bases and J by 5 bases, with 9 bases between the two germline ends. Germline V lookup: CDR1 MNHEY, CDR2 SVGAGI. The CDR3 loop spans 12 amino acids. In nucleotides, the CDR3 is TGTGCCAGCAGTCAAGGGGTATATGGCTACACCTTC. Translating it yields CASSQGVYGYTF.

V usage is TRBV5-4 and J usage is TRBJ2-1; D unresolved. CDR3 size: 12 residues. The V end lost 0 bases, the J end lost 10 bases, and 8 bases lay between the germline ends. Germline V gives CDR1 SGHNT, CDR2 YYREEE (reference sequence). The CDR3 is CASSLAPGEQFF. CDR3 nucleotide sequence: TGTGCCAGCAGCTTGGCACCCGGAGAGCAGTTCTTC. Looking up the rest from reference TRBV5-4 and TRBJ2-1 gives the full variable domain: ETGVTQSPTHLIKTRGQQVTLRCSSQSGHNTVSWYQQALGQGPQFIFQYYREEENGRGNFPPRFSGLQFPNYSSELNVNALELDDSALYLCASSLAPGEQFFGPGTRLTVL.

The sample holds one count of this clone. The chain is built from TRBV6-5 and TRBJ1-5, with TRBD1 matching 8 bases. V trimming: 6 bases; J trimming: 5 bases; junction bases outside the gene matches: 3. Germline V lookup: CDR1 MNHEY, CDR2 SVGAGI. This CDR3 spans 13 amino acids. This CDR3 is CASRPDRDQPQHF. For the CDR3, the DNA is TGTGCCAGCAGACCGGACAGGGATCAGCCCCAGCATTTT.

The chain combines TRBV15 with TRBJ2-7; 8 bases agree with TRBD1. The CDR3 extends over 15 amino acids. Looked up from germline, CDR1 is LNHNV and CDR2 is YYDKDF (reference sequence). Trimming at V came to 0 bases and at J to 3 bases, leaving 4 bases not matched to a gene. The CDR3 here is CATSREAGGVYEQYF. The CDR3 region has the DNA TGTGCCACCAGCAGAGAGGCAGGGGGCGTCTACGAGCAGTACTTC.

This clone was seen a single time. The chain is built from TRBV5-4 and TRBJ2-1; 7 bases are shared with TRBD2. The CDR3 extends over 16 amino acids. Germline loops: CDR1 SGHNT, CDR2 YYREEE (reference sequence). V trimming: 0 bases; J trimming: 7 bases; junction bases outside the gene matches: 10. The CDR3 reads CASSLGGASGGNEQFF. The DNA of the CDR3 is TGTGCCAGCAGCTTGGGAGGGGCCTCGGGGGGAAATGAGCAGTTCTTC.

J is TRBJ1-5 and V is TRBV30; the D gene is possibly TRBD1 (6 bases). From germline, CDR1 is GTSNPN and CDR2 SVGIG (reference sequence). The CDR3 totals 14 residues. With 0 bases removed from V and 5 bases from J, the gap between germline ends came to 11 bases. CDR3 loop: CAWSVRTADQPQHF. As DNA, the CDR3 is TGTGCCTGGAGTGTAAGGACAGCGGATCAGCCCCAGCATTTT.

This chain links TRBV2 with TRBJ1-5, with 8 nucleotides matching TRBD1. This CDR3 has 13 residues. Germline assignment: CDR1 SNHLY and CDR2 FYNNEI. V lost 6 bases to trimming and J lost 7 bases; unmatched junction nucleotides: 5. The CDR3 sequence is CASSRTGRQPQHF. CDR3 coding DNA: TGTGCCAGCAGCCGGACAGGGCGGCAGCCCCAGCATTTT.

The chain links TRBV6-6 to TRBJ2-2; no clear D gene. Germline V gene sequence: CDR1 MNHNY, CDR2 SVGAGI (reference sequence). The V end lost 3 bases, the J end lost 7 bases, and 9 bases lay between the germline ends. The CDR3 covers 13 residues. CDR3 protein: CASSYGDSGELFF. CDR3 bases: TGTGCCAGCAGTTATGGGGATAGCGGGGAGCTGTTTTTT.

The gene calls are TRBV13 and TRBJ1-2; TRBD1 matches at 7 bases. This CDR3 region has 11 residues. The V and J ends lost 9 bases and 6 bases, in that order; junction bases with no gene match: 4. Germline V gene lookup returns CDR1 PRHDT and CDR2 FYEKMQ (reference sequence). CDR3 sequence: CASRRGHGYTF. DNA of the CDR3: TGTGCCAGTCGAAGGGGGCATGGCTACACCTTC.

This chain joins TRBV28 and TRBJ1-4; 7 bases are a match to TRBD1. From germline, CDR1 is MDHEN and CDR2 SYDVKM. V was pared by 7 bases and J by 5 bases, with 4 bases of the junction left unmatched. This CDR3 has 13 residues. CDR3 amino acids: CASNRGLNEKLFF. CDR3 coding DNA: TGTGCCAGCAATAGGGGGCTAAATGAAAAACTGTTTTTT.

The rearrangement uses TRBV7-3 and TRBJ2-3; D call uncertain. V was clipped by 3 bases and J by 0 bases, with 4 bases between them. This CDR3 is built from 13 residues. The germline gives CDR1 SGHTA, CDR2 FQGTGA. The CDR3 protein is CASSFLSTDTQYF. The DNA of the CDR3 is TGTGCCAGCAGCTTCTTAAGCACAGATACGCAGTATTTT.

The sample holds a few counts of this clone. V is TRBV5-1 and J is TRBJ2-2, with D unclear. Germline V gives CDR1 SGHRS, CDR2 YFSETQ. The CDR3 consists of 14 residues. The germline V and J ends were trimmed by 0 bases and 6 bases, with 9 bases remaining between them. The CDR3 here is CASSLVPHPGELFF. Written as DNA, the CDR3 is TGCGCCAGCAGCTTGGTTCCCCATCCCGGGGAGCTGTTTTTT.

The chain joins TRBV6-1 to TRBJ1-2; tentative D call: TRBD1 (5 bases). V lost 2 bases, J lost 7 bases, and 5 bases lay in between. CDR1 is MNHNS and CDR2 is SASEGT in the germline V gene. The CDR3 consists of 11 residues. DNA for the CDR3: TGTGCCAGCAGTGAAAGGGGTGGCTACACCTTC. This encodes CASSERGGYTF.